The text below deals with one T cell receptor (beta chain). V lost 5 bases and J lost 9, with 10 bases in between. The CDR3 has 11 amino acids. The germline V gene encodes CDR1 MDHEN and CDR2 SYDVKM. The data belong to a study of CD8 T cells in Susac syndrome. When the RNA was reverse transcribed, random hexamers were used with an input of 0.5 to 1 ug. Amplification of TCR beta CDR3 across 54 Vbeta and 13 Jbeta was performed with immunoSEQ multiplex PCR. One entry per CDR3 protein results from TCRdb running MiXCR on the immunoSEQ multiplex PCR reads. The sample includes some 150,000 distinct CDR3 sequences, roughly 94% seen only once; the top ten take less than 0.095%. Sequencing of TCR beta was performed on blood CD8+ T cells and on blood CD4+ T cells. The controls, all healthy donors, were matched for age and sex. Negative isolation was used for CD8+ and CD4+ T cells and FACS enrichment for TEMRA cells.

The chain employs TRBV28 and TRBJ1-1, with D unclear. The sequencing input was CD4+ T cells from PBMCs. The origin of this receptor is a human donor in good health. The chain's CDR3 is CASSPRTKAFF. CDR3 in DNA: TGTGCCAGCAGTCCGAGAACAAAAGCTTTCTTT.